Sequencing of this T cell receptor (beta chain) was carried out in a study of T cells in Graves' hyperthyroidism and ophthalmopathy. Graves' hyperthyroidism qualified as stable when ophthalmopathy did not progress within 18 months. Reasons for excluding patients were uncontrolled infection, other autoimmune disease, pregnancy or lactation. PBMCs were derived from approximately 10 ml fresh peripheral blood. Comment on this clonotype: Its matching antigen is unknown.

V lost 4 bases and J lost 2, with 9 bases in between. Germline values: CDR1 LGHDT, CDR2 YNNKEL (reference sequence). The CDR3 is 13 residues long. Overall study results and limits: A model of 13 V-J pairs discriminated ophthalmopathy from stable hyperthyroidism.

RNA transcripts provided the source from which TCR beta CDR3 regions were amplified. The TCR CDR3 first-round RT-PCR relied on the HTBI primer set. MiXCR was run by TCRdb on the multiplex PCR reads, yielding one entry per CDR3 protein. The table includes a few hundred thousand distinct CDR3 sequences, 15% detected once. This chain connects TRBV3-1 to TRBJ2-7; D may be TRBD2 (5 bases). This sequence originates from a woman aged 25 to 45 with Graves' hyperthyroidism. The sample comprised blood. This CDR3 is CASSPSGPYEQYF. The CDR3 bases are TGTGCCAGCAGCCCAAGCGGACCCTACGAGCAGTACTTC.